This entry lists 30 T cell receptor beta chains sequenced from one sample in a study of lymphopenia after photon versus proton radiotherapy. TCRdb keeps only in-frame clones here, not all; method: immunoSEQ multiplex PCR. The table has 35,000 to 50,000 clones, roughly 92% seen once; the top ten hold over 12%. Sample: peripheral blood, taken from a patient treated with photon-based radiotherapy. Source of these receptors: a man aged 55 to 69 with cholangiocarcinoma.

V is TRBV6-5 and J is TRBJ1-1; TRBD1 might be the D (6 bases). Trimming took off 2 bases at V and 5 bases at J, with 18 bases between the two ends. The CDR3 contains 16 residues. The germline V gene has CDR1 MNHEY and CDR2 SVGAGI. The CDR3 region is CASSYQPAGDLTEAFF. The CDR3 region has the DNA TGTGCCAGCAGTTACCAACCCGCAGGGGACTTGACTGAAGCTTTCTTT.

The CDR3 reads CASSLEGQGLFDEKLFF. The CDR3 DNA reads TGTGCCAGCAGCTTGGAGGGACAGGGCCTGTTCGATGAAAAACTGTTTTTT. The V gene is TRBV7-9, the J gene TRBJ1-4; 9 positions agree with TRBD1. The CDR3 is made up of 17 amino acids. Trimming cost V 3 bases and J 6 bases; bases outside gene matches: 11. Germline V gene lookup returns CDR1 SEHNR and CDR2 FQNEAQ (reference sequence). Complete variable domain (other parts from reference TRBV7-9 and TRBJ1-4): DTGVSQNPRHKITKRGQNVTFRCDPISEHNRLYWYRQTLGQGPEFLTYFQNEAQLEKSRLLSDRFSAERPKGSFSTLEIQRTEQGDSAMYLCASSLEGQGLFDEKLFFGSGTQLSVL.

The chain is built from TRBV21-1 and TRBJ2-2; no check of the table's D call, TRBD2, against the DNA was made. TRBV21-1 is termed a pseudogene. This CDR3 spans 16 amino acids. CDR3 sequence (DNA): TGTGCCAGCAGCCCCATGGGGGGGTTGAACACCGGGGAGCTGTTTTTT. Translation gives CASSPMGGLNTGELFF.

This rearrangement joins TRBV19 to TRBJ1-1, with D possibly TRBD1 on 5 matching bases. The germline gives CDR1 LNHDA, CDR2 SQIVND (reference sequence). This CDR3 has 14 amino acids. Trimming pared 5 bases from V and 0 bases from J, leaving 10 bases between. CDR3 in DNA: TGTGCCAGTAGTGTCAGGGCGGTGAACACTGAAGCTTTCTTT. Amino acids: CASSVRAVNTEAFF.

V and J are TRBV18 and TRBJ2-7; 8 nucleotides align to TRBD1. This CDR3 spans 13 amino acids. The trim removed 0 bases at V and 6 bases at J, leaving 1 base unmatched. Germline values: CDR1 KGHSH, CDR2 LQKENI. The DNA of the CDR3 is TGTGCCAGCTCACCACCTGACAGGGGCGAGCAGTACTTC. It is translated as CASSPPDRGEQYF.

The sample holds one count of this clone. The V call is TRBV19, the J call TRBJ1-4, with 9 bases lining up with TRBD1. Germline V gene lookup returns CDR1 LNHDA and CDR2 SQIVND (reference sequence). Trimming took 3 bases from V and 7 from J; bases not matched to a gene: 3. CDR3 length: 14 residues. DNA for the CDR3: TGTGCCAGTAGTATGGGGACAGGGTTTGAAAAACTGTTTTTT. This gives the protein CASSMGTGFEKLFF.

V usage is TRBV5-1 and J usage is TRBJ2-5; possible D gene TRBD2, 6 bases. This CDR3 region has 15 residues. V lost 0 bases to trimming and J lost 2 bases, with 11 bases between them. Germline loops: CDR1 SGHRS, CDR2 YFSETQ. CDR3 sequence (DNA): TGCGCCAGCAGCTTGGGGGGGGTCCCACAAGAGACCCAGTACTTC. Protein product: CASSLGGVPQETQYF.

This clone was counted once. The gene calls are TRBV9 and TRBJ2-5; D is perhaps TRBD1 (6 bases). This CDR3 is built from 14 residues. The germline CDR1 and CDR2 sequences are SGDLS and YYNGEE. Trimming removed 0 bases at V and 1 base at J, with 7 bases between. CDR3 protein: CASSVGGGQETQYF. CDR3 bases: TGTGCCAGCAGCGTAGGAGGGGGCCAAGAGACCCAGTACTTC.

The chain links TRBV5-1 to TRBJ2-2; possible D gene TRBD2, 5 bases. Per the germline V gene, CDR1 is SGHRS and CDR2 is YFSETQ. Trimming cost V 6 bases and J 2 bases, with 8 bases left between them. CDR3 size: 13 residues. CDR3 region: CASTGGNTGELFF. CDR3 DNA: TGCGCCAGCACTGGAGGAAACACCGGGGAGCTGTTTTTT.

The V call is TRBV5-6, the J call TRBJ1-1; D remains unclear. The CDR3 has 13 residues. CDR1 is SGHDT, CDR2 YYEEEE, per germline. Trimming left V 4 bases short and J 0 bases short, with 7 bases between. The CDR3 bases are TGTGCCAGCAGCACGGGAGTGAACACTGAAGCTTTCTTT. Residues: CASSTGVNTEAFF.

This clone is a singleton in its sample. This chain uses TRBV25-1 with TRBJ1-5; D may be TRBD1 (5 bases). Germline assignment: CDR1 MGHDK and CDR2 SYGVNS. The V end was cut by 4 bases, the J end by 3 bases, with 7 bases between. This CDR3 is 13 amino acids long. CDR3 region: CASSGGFNQPQHF. Here the CDR3 DNA reads TGTGCCAGCAGTGGGGGGTTCAATCAGCCCCAGCATTTT.

This rearrangement joins TRBV4-2 to TRBJ2-1; 11 nucleotides line up with TRBD2. With 4 bases clipped from V and 2 bases from J, the junction kept 4 bases outside the gene matches. This CDR3 region has 16 residues. The germline V gene encodes CDR1 LGHNA and CDR2 YNFKEQ. The DNA for the CDR3 is TGTGCCAGCAGCCTAGCGGGAGGGCCCACCTACAATGAGCAGTTCTTC. This encodes CASSLAGGPTYNEQFF.

The V gene is TRBV7-3, the J gene TRBJ2-4; 7 bases match TRBD1. With V trimmed by 5 bases and J by 7 bases, 8 bases remained unmatched. The CDR3 spans 14 residues. The germline CDR1 and CDR2 sequences are SGHTA and FQGTGA. The CDR3 loop is CASSPNRGSNIQYF. CDR3 DNA sequence: TGTGCCAGCAGCCCCAACAGGGGAAGCAACATTCAGTACTTC.

The CDR3 is CASSAGNYGYTF. The CDR3, as DNA: TGTGCCAGCAGTGCCGGTAACTATGGCTACACCTTC. The chain is built from TRBV6-1 and TRBJ1-2; D is ambiguous. Germline CDR1 is MNHNS and CDR2 is SASEGT. The CDR3 consists of 12 residues. The V end was cut by 4 bases, the J end by 1 base, with 4 bases between.

This rearrangement joins TRBV7-3 to TRBJ2-7; 9 bases match TRBD2. This CDR3 has 17 amino acids. Trimming took 2 bases from V and 0 from J; bases not matched to a gene: 8. CDR1 SGHTA and CDR2 FQGTGA come from the germline V gene. CDR3 coding DNA: TGTGCCAGCAGCTTAGTGGCAATAGCGGGGGACTCCTACGAGCAGTACTTC. Its translation is CASSLVAIAGDSYEQYF.

The chain employs TRBV18 and TRBJ2-2, with 8 nucleotides matching TRBD1. Germline CDR1 reads KGHSH; CDR2 reads LQKENI. The trim removed 8 bases at V and 7 bases at J, leaving 12 bases unmatched. The CDR3 is made up of 15 amino acids. Here the CDR3 DNA reads TGTGCCAGCGACCGGAGACAGGGGTTGAACGGGGAGCTGTTTTTT. Translating gives CASDRRQGLNGELFF.

The rearrangement uses TRBV5-1 and TRBJ2-1, with TRBD2 matching 10 bases. CDR1 is SGHRS, CDR2 YFSETQ, per germline. V dropped 3 bases and J dropped 6; count of bases not matched to a gene: 9. This CDR3 comprises 16 residues. The CDR3 here is CASSSSGTSALNEQFF. The DNA of the CDR3 is TGCGCCAGCAGCTCCTCGGGGACTAGCGCCCTCAATGAGCAGTTCTTC.

This sequence joins TRBV28 and TRBJ1-5; possible D gene TRBD1, 5 bases. Germline V gene data show CDR1 as MDHEN and CDR2 as SYDVKM. Trimming left V 10 bases short and J 7 bases short, with 17 bases between. The CDR3 spans 13 residues. The DNA for the CDR3 is TGTGCCACGGGGGATTGGTTGATGCAGCCCCAGCATTTT. The encoded protein is CATGDWLMQPQHF. The whole variable domain, filled in from reference TRBV28 and TRBJ1-5, reads DVKVTQSSRYLVKRTGEKVFLECVQDMDHENMFWYRQDPGLGLRLIYFSYDVKMKEKGDIPEGYSVSREKKERFSLILESASTNQTSMYLCATGDWLMQPQHFGDGTRLSIL.

By share, this clone ranks as medium-sized. The V gene is TRBV27, the J gene TRBJ2-1; 10 nucleotides line up with TRBD2. This CDR3 region has 14 residues. The ends lost 7 bases at V and 2 bases at J; junction bases unmatched: 2. Germline V CDR1 and CDR2: MNHEY, SMNVEV (reference sequence). The CDR3 is CASKAGGTYNEQFF. The CDR3 nucleotides are TGTGCCAGCAAAGCGGGGGGGACCTACAATGAGCAGTTCTTC.

The CDR3 DNA sequence: TGTGCCAGCAGCTTCGGACTAGCGGGAAATTTGGGGACCCAGTACTTC. Protein: CASSFGLAGNLGTQYF. This chain uses TRBV11-1 with TRBJ2-5; the match to TRBD2 covers 12 bases. Germline CDR1 is SGHAT and CDR2 is FQDESV (reference sequence). After removal of 3 bases from V and 7 bases from J, the junction contained 9 bases not matched to a gene. This CDR3 spans 16 amino acids.

The chain recombines TRBV7-8 with TRBJ1-5; the D is unclear. V was cut by 2 bases and J by 1 base, with 15 bases left in between. CDR1 and CDR2 from the germline V gene are SGHVS and FQNEAQ. The CDR3 covers 17 residues. The CDR3 is CASSLLFEGGSNQPQHF. CDR3 sequence (DNA): TGTGCCAGCAGCTTACTATTCGAGGGTGGGAGCAATCAGCCCCAGCATTTT.

This chain joins TRBV5-1 and TRBJ2-1, with D possibly being TRBD1 or TRBD2 (5 bases each). The CDR3 spans 18 residues. Germline values: CDR1 SGHRS, CDR2 YFSETQ. Trimming stripped 0 bases from V and 2 bases from J, with 18 bases between. The DNA of the CDR3 is TGCGCCAGCAGCTTGGAGGCCGGGACGCCGAGCACCTACAATGAGCAGTTCTTC. Its translation: CASSLEAGTPSTYNEQFF.

The CDR3, as DNA: TGTGCCAGCAGCCAAGGAGAGGGGGGCGACTATGGCTACACCTTC. It codes for CASSQGEGGDYGYTF. The chain joins TRBV4-2 to TRBJ1-2; D is possibly TRBD1 (6 bases). The V and J ends lost 1 base and 3 bases respectively, with 12 bases between them. The germline CDR1 and CDR2 sequences are LGHNA and YNFKEQ. This CDR3 region has 15 residues.

This chain connects TRBV7-2 to TRBJ1-6; D unclear. In germline, CDR1 is SGHTA, CDR2 FQGNSA. Trimming took off 0 bases at V and 5 bases at J, with 5 bases between the two ends. This CDR3 comprises 14 residues. The CDR3, as DNA: TGTGCCAGCAGCTTAGCTCTCAATAATTCACCCCTCCACTTT. It specifies CASSLALNNSPLHF.

This sequence joins TRBV18 and TRBJ1-2, with 9 bases fitting TRBD1. J gave up 7 bases and V 2 bases, and 5 bases lay outside the gene matches. CDR3 length: 14 residues. The germline gives CDR1 KGHSH, CDR2 LQKENI. CDR3 coding DNA: TGTGCCAGCTCACCAGAGGGACAGGGTCGTGGCTACACCTTC. Encoded protein: CASSPEGQGRGYTF.

A note on this clone: Additional DNA sequences in this sample encode the identical CDR3. This chain connects TRBV6-5 to TRBJ1-1; D may be TRBD1 (5 bases). This CDR3 has 13 residues. The V gene's germline CDR1 is MNHEY and CDR2 SVGAGI. V dropped 1 base and J dropped 2 bases, with 5 bases sitting between them. CDR3 DNA sequence: TGTGCCAGCAGTTACTGGACAAACACTGAAGCTTTCTTT. Translating it yields CASSYWTNTEAFF.

The rearrangement uses TRBV7-2 and TRBJ2-7, with 11 nucleotides matching TRBD2. Germline lookup yields CDR1 SGHTA and CDR2 FQGNSA. Trimming removed 5 bases from V and 5 bases from J; junction bases left unmatched: 5. This CDR3 is 14 amino acids long. The CDR3 DNA follows: TGTGCCAGCAGCCAGGGACTAGCGGTGGACGAGCAGTACTTC. Its translation: CASSQGLAVDEQYF. Drawing the rest from reference TRBV7-2 and TRBJ2-7, the complete variable domain is GAGVSQSPSNKVTEKGKDVELRCDPISGHTALYWYRQSLGQGLEFLIYFQGNSAPDKSGLPSDRFSAERTGGSVSTLTIQRTQQEDSAVYLCASSQGLAVDEQYFGPGTRLTVT.

The chain is built from TRBV11-2 and TRBJ2-7; 11 nucleotides align to TRBD2. The CDR3 covers 14 residues. V was pared by 5 bases and J by 3 bases, with 3 bases of the junction left unmatched. Germline loops: CDR1 SGHAT, CDR2 FQNNGV. The chain's CDR3 is CASSKLAGDYEQYF. CDR3 coding DNA: TGTGCCAGCAGCAAACTAGCGGGAGACTACGAGCAGTACTTC.

This chain uses TRBV9 with TRBJ2-5, with TRBD1 identical over 10 bases. The CDR3 sequence is 15 residues long. With V trimmed by 3 bases and J by 4 bases, 6 bases remained unmatched. Germline loops: CDR1 SGDLS, CDR2 YYNGEE. The CDR3, as DNA: TGTGCCAGCAGCGCACTTGGACAGGGGGTAGAGACCCAGTACTTC. Its translation is CASSALGQGVETQYF. The variable domain in full, completed from reference TRBV9 and TRBJ2-5, reads DSGVTQTPKHLITATGQRVTLRCSPRSGDLSVYWYQQSLDQGLQFLIQYYNGEERAKGNILERFSAQQFPDLHSELNLSSLELGDSALYFCASSALGQGVETQYFGPGTRLLVL.

The chain employs TRBV27 and TRBJ1-4, with D perhaps TRBD1 (6 bases). Germline V lookup: CDR1 MNHEY, CDR2 SMNVEV (reference sequence). Trimming took off 1 base at V and 7 bases at J, with 10 bases between the two ends. The CDR3 contains 14 residues. CDR3 region: CASSLLGAGEKLFF. DNA of the CDR3: TGTGCCAGCAGTTTATTGGGGGCTGGTGAAAAACTGTTTTTT.